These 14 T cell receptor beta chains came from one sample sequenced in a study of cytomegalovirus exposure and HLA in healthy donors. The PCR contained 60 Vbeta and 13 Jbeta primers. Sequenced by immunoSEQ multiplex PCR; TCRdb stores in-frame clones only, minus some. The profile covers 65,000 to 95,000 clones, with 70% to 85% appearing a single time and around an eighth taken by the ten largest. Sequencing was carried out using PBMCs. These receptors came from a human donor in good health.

CDR3: CASSTQRNEQFF. The CDR3 DNA sequence: TGTGCCAGCAGCACCCAGAGGAATGAGCAGTTCTTC. The rearrangement links TRBV5-6 to TRBJ2-1; D gene ambiguous. Looked up from germline, CDR1 is SGHDT and CDR2 is YYEEEE. The CDR3 loop spans 12 amino acids. Trimming cost V 4 bases and J 7 bases, with 9 bases left between them. Full variable domain (remainder filled in from reference TRBV5-6 and TRBJ2-1): DAGVTQSPTHLIKTRGQQVTLRCSPKSGHDTVSWYQQALGQGPQFIFQYYEEEERQRGNFPDRFSGHQFPNYSSELNVNALLLGDSALYLCASSTQRNEQFFGPGTRLTVL.

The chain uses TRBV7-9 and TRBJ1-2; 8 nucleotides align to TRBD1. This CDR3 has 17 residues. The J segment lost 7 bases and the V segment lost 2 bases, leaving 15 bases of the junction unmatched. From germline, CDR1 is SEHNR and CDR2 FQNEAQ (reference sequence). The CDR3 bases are TGTGCCAGCAGCTTACTCCGGACAGGGCGCACCAGTGGTGGCTACACCTTC. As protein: CASSLLRTGRTSGGYTF.

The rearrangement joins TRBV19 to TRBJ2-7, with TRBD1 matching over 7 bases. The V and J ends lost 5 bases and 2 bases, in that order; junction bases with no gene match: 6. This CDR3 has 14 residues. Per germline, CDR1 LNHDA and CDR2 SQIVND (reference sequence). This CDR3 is CASSGTGATYEQYF. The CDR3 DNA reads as TGTGCCAGTAGTGGAACAGGGGCGACCTACGAGCAGTACTTC.

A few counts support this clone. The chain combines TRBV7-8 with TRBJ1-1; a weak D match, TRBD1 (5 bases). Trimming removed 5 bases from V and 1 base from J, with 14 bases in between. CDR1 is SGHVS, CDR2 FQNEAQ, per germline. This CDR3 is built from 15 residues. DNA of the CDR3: TGTGCCAGCAGCCCCCGACAGAGTTCGAACACTGAAGCTTTCTTT. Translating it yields CASSPRQSSNTEAFF.

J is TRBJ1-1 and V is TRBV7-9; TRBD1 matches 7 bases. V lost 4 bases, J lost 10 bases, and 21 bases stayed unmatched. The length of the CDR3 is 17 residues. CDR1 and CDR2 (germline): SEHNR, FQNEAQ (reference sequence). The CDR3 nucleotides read TGTGCCAGCAGCTCAGGGGGGAACAGGGACGCCTCTGGTGTAGCTTTCTTT. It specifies CASSSGGNRDASGVAFF.

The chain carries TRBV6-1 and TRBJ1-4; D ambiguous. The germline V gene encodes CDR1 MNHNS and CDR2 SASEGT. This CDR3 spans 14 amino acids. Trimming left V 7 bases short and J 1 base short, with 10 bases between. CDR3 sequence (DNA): TGTGCCAGCACAACAAAGATAACTAATGAAAAACTGTTTTTT. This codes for CASTTKITNEKLFF.

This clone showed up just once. In nucleotides, the CDR3 is TGTGCCAGCTCACCCGCGGATGATGGTGGCTACACCTTC. As protein: CASSPADDGGYTF. This chain connects TRBV18 to TRBJ1-2; D not certain. The length of the CDR3 is 13 residues. The V and J ends lost 3 bases and 7 bases respectively, with 12 bases between them. The V gene's germline CDR1 is KGHSH and CDR2 LQKENI.

CDR3 DNA sequence: TGTGCCAGCAGTTACAACCTAGCCAGCACAGATACGCAGTATTTT. Translation: CASSYNLASTDTQYF. The rearrangement links TRBV6-5 to TRBJ2-3; TRBD2 is a possible D gene (5 bases). CDR3 length: 15 residues. V was cut by 2 bases and J by 0 bases, with 9 bases left in between. Germline CDR1 and CDR2: MNHEY and SVGAGI.

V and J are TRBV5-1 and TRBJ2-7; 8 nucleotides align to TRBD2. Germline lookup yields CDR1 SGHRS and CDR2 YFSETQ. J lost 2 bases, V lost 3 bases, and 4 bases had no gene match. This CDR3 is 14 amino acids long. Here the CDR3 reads CASSSGLAPYEQYF. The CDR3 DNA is TGCGCCAGCAGCTCCGGACTAGCCCCCTACGAGCAGTACTTC.

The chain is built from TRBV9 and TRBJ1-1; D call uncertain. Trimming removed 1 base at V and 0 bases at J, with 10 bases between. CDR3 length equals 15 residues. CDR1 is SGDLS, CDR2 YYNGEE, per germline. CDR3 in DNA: TGTGCCAGCAGCGTATGGGCAGACATGAACACTGAAGCTTTCTTT. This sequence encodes CASSVWADMNTEAFF.

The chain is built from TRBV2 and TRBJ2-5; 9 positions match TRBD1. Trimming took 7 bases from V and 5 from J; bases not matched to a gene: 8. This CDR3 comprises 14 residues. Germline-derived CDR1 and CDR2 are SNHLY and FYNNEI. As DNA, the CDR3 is TGTGCCAGCACCGAACAGGGGGCGGGTGAGACCCAGTACTTC. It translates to CASTEQGAGETQYF.

In nucleotides, the CDR3 is TGTGCCTCCGCGGACAGTCCCTTCTCTGGGGCCAACGTCCTGACTTTC. Translating it yields CASADSPFSGANVLTF. The rearrangement links TRBV30 to TRBJ2-6, with D perhaps matching TRBD1 (6 bases). The germline V gene has CDR1 GTSNPN and CDR2 SVGIG (reference sequence). V was cut by 7 bases and J by 0 bases, with 16 bases left in between. CDR3 length: 16 residues.

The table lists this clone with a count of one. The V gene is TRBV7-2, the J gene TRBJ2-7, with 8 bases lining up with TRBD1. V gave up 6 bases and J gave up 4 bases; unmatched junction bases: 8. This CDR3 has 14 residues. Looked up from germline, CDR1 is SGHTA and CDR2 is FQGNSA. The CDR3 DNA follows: TGTGCCAGCAGGTCCACGGGACAGGTGTACGAGCAGTACTTC. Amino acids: CASRSTGQVYEQYF.

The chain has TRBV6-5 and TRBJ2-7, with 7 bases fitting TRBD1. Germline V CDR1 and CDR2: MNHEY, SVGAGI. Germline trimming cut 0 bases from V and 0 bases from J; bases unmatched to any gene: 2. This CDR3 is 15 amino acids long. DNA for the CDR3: TGTGCCAGCAGTTACTCCGGGACAGACTCCTACGAGCAGTACTTC. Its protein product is CASSYSGTDSYEQYF.